This is a list of T cell receptor beta chains from one sample in a study of a mutant IDH1 vaccine in newly diagnosed glioma. Libraries were prepared by immunoSEQ multiplex PCR; TCRdb keeps only in-frame clonotypes and omits some of them. The table lists 35,000 to 50,000 clones, 85% to 95% of them singletons, with roughly 4% in the top ten. No antigens are known for them. The sample was PBMCs, taken from a glioma patient whose treatment included an IDH1 peptide vaccine. All receptors come from a man in his forties or fifties with glioma. CDR3s include the opening cysteine and the closing phenylalanine or tryptophan. The order of the fields is clone size, D gene, J gene, V gene, CDR3 protein, CDR3 DNA. The D gene is left open where the match is weak. Rows may omit the clone size; those that give it use once, few, many or a size class.

size: NA; D: NA; J: TRBJ2-5; V: TRBV18; CDR3: CASSPKETQYF; DNA: TGTGCCAGCTCACCTAAAGAGACCCAGTACTTC
size: NA; D: NA; J: TRBJ2-1; V: TRBV11-2; CDR3: CVSSPPNRSWGSFF; DNA: TGTGTCAGCAGCCCACCCAATCGCTCTTGGGGGAGCTTCTTC
size: NA; D: NA; J: TRBJ1-2; V: TRBV5-6; CDR3: CASSSRGSTNYGYTF; DNA: TGTGCCAGCAGCTCCCGCGGATCGACTAACTATGGCTACACCTTC
size: NA; D: NA; J: TRBJ2-2; V: TRBV7-2; CDR3: CASSSGTAPNTGELFF; DNA: TGTGCCAGCAGCTCCGGGACGGCACCGAACACCGGGGAGCTGTTTTTT
size: NA; D: TRBD2; J: TRBJ2-5; V: TRBV7-2; CDR3: CASSLSGATLRETQYF; DNA: TGTGCCAGCAGTCTTAGCGGGGCCACCCTGCGGGAGACCCAGTACTTC
size: NA; D: TRBD1; J: TRBJ2-7; V: TRBV20-1; CDR3: CSANTGEGQYF; DNA: TGCAGTGCTAATACAGGGGAAGGGCAGTACTTC
size: NA; D: NA; J: TRBJ1-1; V: TRBV6-5; CDR3: CASSKPGRNTEAFF; DNA: TGTGCCAGCAGTAAACCGGGACGGAACACTGAAGCTTTCTTT
size: NA; D: NA; J: TRBJ2-2; V: TRBV10-2; CDR3: CASSAGLVSGELFF; DNA: TGCGCCAGCAGTGCCGGACTTGTCTCCGGGGAGCTGTTTTTT
size: NA; D: NA; J: TRBJ2-3; V: TRBV5-6; CDR3: CASNSYSDTQYF; DNA: TGTGCCAGCAACTCCTATTCAGATACGCAGTATTTT
size: NA; D: NA; J: TRBJ1-5; V: TRBV5-1; CDR3: CASSADSSNQPQHF; DNA: TGCGCCAGCAGCGCCGACTCTAGCAATCAGCCCCAGCATTTT
size: NA; D: TRBD1; J: TRBJ2-5; V: TRBV6-1; CDR3: CASKRDRGEETQYF; DNA: TGTGCCAGCAAACGAGACAGGGGGGAAGAGACCCAGTACTTC
size: NA; D: TRBD2; J: TRBJ2-3; V: TRBV7-7; CDR3: CASSRGTSPIDTQYF; DNA: TGTGCTAGCAGCCGCGGGACTAGCCCCATAGATACGCAGTATTTT
size: NA; D: NA; J: TRBJ2-3; V: TRBV7-3; CDR3: CASSRAVGGPGTDTQYF; DNA: TGTGCCAGCAGCCGAGCGGTTGGGGGGCCTGGCACAGATACGCAGTATTTT
size: NA; D: NA; J: TRBJ2-7; V: TRBV18; CDR3: CASSPPHGSYEQYF; DNA: TGTGCCAGCTCACCACCCCACGGCTCCTACGAGCAGTACTTC
size: NA; D: NA; J: TRBJ2-7; V: TRBV5-1; CDR3: CASSRTLTEQYF; DNA: TGCGCCAGCAGCCGGACTCTGACCGAGCAGTACTTC
size: NA; D: NA; J: TRBJ2-2; V: TRBV7-7; CDR3: CASSLKGTGELFF; DNA: TGTGCTAGCAGCTTAAAGGGCACCGGGGAGCTGTTTTTT
size: once; D: NA; J: TRBJ2-1; V: TRBV2; CDR3: CASSDDPSHNEQFF; DNA: TGTGCCAGCAGTGATGACCCGTCCCACAATGAGCAGTTCTTC
size: NA; D: NA; J: TRBJ2-3; V: TRBV6-6; CDR3: CASRRLTDTQYF; DNA: TGTGCCAGCAGGCGACTTACAGATACGCAGTATTTT
size: NA; D: TRBD1; J: TRBJ2-3; V: TRBV7-6; CDR3: CASSPVGTGRGSDTQYF; DNA: TGTGCCAGCAGCCCAGTTGGGACAGGGAGAGGATCAGATACGCAGTATTTT
size: NA; D: NA; J: TRBJ1-5; V: TRBV2; CDR3: CASGRDLAPNQPQHF; DNA: TGTGCCAGCGGGAGGGACCTCGCTCCCAATCAGCCCCAGCATTTT
size: NA; D: TRBD1; J: TRBJ1-1; V: TRBV7-9; CDR3: CASSLTGAGTEAFF; DNA: TGTGCCAGCAGCTTAACAGGGGCTGGGACTGAAGCTTTCTTT
size: NA; D: NA; J: TRBJ1-2; V: TRBV18; CDR3: CASSPDSWIGYTF; DNA: TGTGCCAGCTCCCCAGACAGTTGGATTGGCTACACCTTC
size: NA; D: TRBD1; J: TRBJ1-6; V: TRBV6-1; CDR3: CASRGTGISPLHF; DNA: TGTGCCAGCCGTGGGACAGGGATTTCACCCCTCCACTTT
size: NA; D: TRBD2; J: TRBJ2-3; V: TRBV4-2; CDR3: CASSRAGGGPDTQYF; DNA: TGTGCCAGCAGCCGGGCGGGGGGCGGGCCAGATACGCAGTATTTT
size: NA; D: NA; J: TRBJ2-7; V: TRBV4-2; CDR3: CASSQDQTGPYEQYF; DNA: TGTGCCAGCAGCCAAGATCAGACCGGCCCCTACGAGCAGTACTTC
size: NA; D: TRBD1; J: TRBJ2-7; V: TRBV7-8; CDR3: CASSYRTTGTPREQYF; DNA: TGTGCCAGCAGCTATCGCACGACAGGGACCCCTCGCGAGCAGTACTTC
size: once; D: NA; J: TRBJ2-2; V: TRBV6-4; CDR3: CASSVYWNTGELFF; DNA: TGTGCCAGCAGTGTGTACTGGAACACCGGGGAGCTGTTTTTT
size: NA; D: NA; J: TRBJ1-4; V: TRBV6-5; CDR3: CASSQSATNEKLFF; DNA: TGTGCCAGCAGTCAATCAGCAACTAATGAAAAACTGTTTTTT
size: NA; D: NA; J: TRBJ1-3; V: TRBV19; CDR3: CATESGLSGNTIYF; DNA: TGTGCCACTGAGTCAGGTCTCTCTGGAAACACCATATATTTT
size: NA; D: NA; J: TRBJ2-2; V: TRBV23-1; CDR3: CASSPNREPGELFF; DNA: TGCGCCAGCAGCCCCAACAGGGAACCCGGGGAGCTGTTTTTT
size: few; D: NA; J: TRBJ1-1; V: TRBV6-5; CDR3: CASSYYLDTEAFF; DNA: TGTGCCAGCAGTTACTACCTGGACACTGAAGCTTTCTTT
size: NA; D: NA; J: TRBJ2-3; V: TRBV18; CDR3: CASSGHTDTQYF; DNA: TGTGCCAGCTCGGGGCACACAGATACGCAGTATTTT
size: NA; D: NA; J: TRBJ1-2; V: TRBV6-1; CDR3: CASSDELRGEKGGYTF; DNA: TGTGCCAGCAGTGACGAACTCAGGGGCGAGAAAGGTGGCTACACCTTC
size: NA; D: NA; J: TRBJ2-4; V: TRBV30; CDR3: CAWSRANSRDIQYF; DNA: TGTGCCTGGAGTAGAGCGAACTCTCGAGACATTCAGTACTTC
size: NA; D: NA; J: TRBJ1-5; V: TRBV28; CDR3: CASSLFPGGSPGSGNQPQHF; DNA: TGTGCCAGCAGTTTATTCCCGGGGGGGTCACCCGGTTCGGGCAATCAGCCCCAGCATTTT
size: NA; D: NA; J: TRBJ2-7; V: TRBV7-2; CDR3: CASSPTDGAHEQYF; DNA: TGTGCCAGCAGCCCTACGGACGGGGCCCACGAGCAGTACTTC
size: NA; D: NA; J: TRBJ1-4; V: TRBV5-4; CDR3: CASSRDGPNEKLFF; DNA: TGTGCCAGCAGCCGCGATGGGCCAAATGAAAAACTGTTTTTT
size: NA; D: NA; J: TRBJ1-2; V: TRBV10-3; CDR3: CAIIPQEINYGYTF; DNA: TGTGCCATCATTCCACAGGAGATTAACTATGGCTACACCTTC